The clone carrying this T cell receptor beta chain was recorded at least ten times. TCRdb recomputed calls from the 5' RACE reads with MiXCR, one row per CDR3 protein. The top ten clones hold 2.9% of a sample with tens of thousands of distinct CDR3 sequences, 7% to 10% of them seen once. The sample is drawn from a study of chronic HIV infection and antiretroviral therapy. Germline CDR1 MDHEN, CDR2 SYDVKM. V lost 5 bases to trimming and J lost 2 bases; unmatched junction nucleotides: 9. CDR3 length: 15 residues. The genes are TRBV28 and TRBJ2-7; 7 bases align to TRBD1. This TCR was recovered from an adult who had HIV and had not received antiretroviral therapy, or was an uninfected healthy control (not recorded which). Sequencing input: peripheral blood. The DNA of the CDR3 is TGTGCCAGCAGTGCCTCGACAGGGAACCCCTACGAGCAGTACTTC. Its protein product is CASSASTGNPYEQYF. Filled out from reference TRBV28 and TRBJ2-7, the complete variable domain reads DVKVTQSSRYLVKRTGEKVFLECVQDMDHENMFWYRQDPGLGLRLIYFSYDVKMKEKGDIPEGYSVSREKKERFSLILESASTNQTSMYLCASSASTGNPYEQYFGPGTRLTVT.